This T cell receptor (beta chain) was obtained from a study of blood T cell repertoires in COVID-19. Looking at the study overall: Recovered status applied to Cohort 3 donors who had two consecutive negative PCRs. It also applied to those with clearance or with symptom resolution. Samples of COVID-19 (acute and convalescent) were obtained from the United States, Italy and Spain.

This CDR3 has 14 residues. The junction had 0 bases not matched to a gene; V was cut back by 5 bases and J by 0 bases. Germline V gene lookup returns CDR1 MGHRA and CDR2 YSYEKL. Methods used by the authors: It was from reference gene primer amplification that nucleated cell counts were estimated. Sequencing was performed with immunoSEQ multiplex PCR; in TCRdb, only in-frame clones are kept and a portion is missing. V and J calls and clone size follow that table, whereas D and trimming were derived from the DNA. Among roughly 200,000 clones listed, around 85% were seen once. This chain joins TRBV4-1 and TRBJ1-5; 8 nucleotides line up with TRBD1. The sequence derives from a woman between 50 and 59 years old in a cohort exposed to, infected with or recovered from COVID-19 (not recorded which). Sequenced material: PBMCs or T cells enriched from blood (not recorded which). The CDR3 region is CASSTGGSNQPQHF. The CDR3 coding sequence is TGCGCCAGCAGCACAGGGGGTAGCAATCAGCCCCAGCATTTT.